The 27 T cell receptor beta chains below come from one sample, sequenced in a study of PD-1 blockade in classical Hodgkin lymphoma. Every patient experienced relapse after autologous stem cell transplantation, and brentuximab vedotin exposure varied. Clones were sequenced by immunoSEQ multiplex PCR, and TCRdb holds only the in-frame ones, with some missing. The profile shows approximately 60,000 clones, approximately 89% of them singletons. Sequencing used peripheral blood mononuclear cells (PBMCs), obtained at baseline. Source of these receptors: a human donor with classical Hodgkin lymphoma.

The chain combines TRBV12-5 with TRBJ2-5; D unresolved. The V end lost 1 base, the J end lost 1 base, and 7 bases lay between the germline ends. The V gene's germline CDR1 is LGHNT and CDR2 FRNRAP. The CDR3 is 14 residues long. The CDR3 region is CASGLGHLQETQYF. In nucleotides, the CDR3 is TGTGCTAGTGGTTTGGGCCACCTCCAAGAGACCCAGTACTTC.

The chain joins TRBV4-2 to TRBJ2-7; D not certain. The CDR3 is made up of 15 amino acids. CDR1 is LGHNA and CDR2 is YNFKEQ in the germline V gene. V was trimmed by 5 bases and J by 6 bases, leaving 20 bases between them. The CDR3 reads CASSLELELVGEQYF. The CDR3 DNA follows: TGTGCCAGCAGCTTGGAGCTTGAGTTAGTGGGCGAGCAGTACTTC.

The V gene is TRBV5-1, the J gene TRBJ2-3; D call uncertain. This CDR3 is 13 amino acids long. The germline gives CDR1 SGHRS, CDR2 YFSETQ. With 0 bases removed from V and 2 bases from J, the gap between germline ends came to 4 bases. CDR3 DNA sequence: TGCGCCAGCAGCTTGGCTGTCACAGATACGCAGTATTTT. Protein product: CASSLAVTDTQYF.

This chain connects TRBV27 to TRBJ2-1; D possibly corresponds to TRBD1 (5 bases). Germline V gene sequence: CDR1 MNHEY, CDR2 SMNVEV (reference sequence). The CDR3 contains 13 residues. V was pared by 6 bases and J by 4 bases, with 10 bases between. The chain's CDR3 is CASRYDRYNEQFF. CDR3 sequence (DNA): TGTGCCAGCAGGTACGACAGATACAATGAGCAGTTCTTC.

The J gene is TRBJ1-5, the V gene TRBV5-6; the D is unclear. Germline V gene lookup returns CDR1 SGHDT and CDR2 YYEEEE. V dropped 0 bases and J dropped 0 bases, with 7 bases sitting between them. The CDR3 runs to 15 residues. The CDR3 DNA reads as TGTGCCAGCAGCTTGGGACGGCTTAGCAATCAGCCCCAGCATTTT. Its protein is CASSLGRLSNQPQHF.

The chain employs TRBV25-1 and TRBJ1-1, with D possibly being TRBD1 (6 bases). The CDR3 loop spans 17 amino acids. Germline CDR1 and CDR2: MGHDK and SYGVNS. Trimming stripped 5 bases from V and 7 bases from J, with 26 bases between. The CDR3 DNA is TGTGCCAGCAGTTCAACCAACAGGGATACGATAGCGGGTGAAGCTTTCTTT. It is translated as CASSSTNRDTIAGEAFF.

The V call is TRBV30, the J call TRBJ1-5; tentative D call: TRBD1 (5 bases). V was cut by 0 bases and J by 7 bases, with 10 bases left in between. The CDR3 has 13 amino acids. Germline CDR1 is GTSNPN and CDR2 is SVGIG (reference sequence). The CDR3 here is CAWSVQEGQPQHF. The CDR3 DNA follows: TGTGCCTGGAGTGTACAGGAGGGACAGCCCCAGCATTTT.

The chain's CDR3 is CATSRDELVSGANVLTF. Here the CDR3 DNA reads TGTGCCACCAGCAGAGATGAGCTAGTCTCTGGGGCCAACGTCCTGACTTTC. V gene TRBV15 combines with J gene TRBJ2-6; D unresolved. V was pared by 0 bases and J by 0 bases, with 9 bases between. Germline loops: CDR1 LNHNV, CDR2 YYDKDF (reference sequence). This CDR3 is 17 amino acids long.

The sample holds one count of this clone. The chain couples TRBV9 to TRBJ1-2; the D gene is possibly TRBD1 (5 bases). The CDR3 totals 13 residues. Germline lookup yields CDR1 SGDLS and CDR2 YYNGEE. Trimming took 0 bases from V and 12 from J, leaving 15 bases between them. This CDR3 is CASSVETGPPNTF. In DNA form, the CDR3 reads TGTGCCAGCAGCGTAGAAACAGGCCCCCCGAACACCTTC.

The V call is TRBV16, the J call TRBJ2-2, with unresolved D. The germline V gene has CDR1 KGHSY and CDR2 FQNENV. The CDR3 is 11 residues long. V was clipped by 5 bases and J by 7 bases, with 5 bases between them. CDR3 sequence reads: CASSADGELFF. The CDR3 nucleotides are TGTGCCAGCAGCGCCGACGGGGAGCTGTTTTTT. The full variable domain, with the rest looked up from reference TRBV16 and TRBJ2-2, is GEEVAQTPKHLVRGEGQKAKLYCAPIKGHSYVFWYQQVLKNEFKFLISFQNENVFDETGMPKERFSAKCLPNSPCSLEIQATKLEDSAVYFCASSADGELFFGEGSRLTVL.

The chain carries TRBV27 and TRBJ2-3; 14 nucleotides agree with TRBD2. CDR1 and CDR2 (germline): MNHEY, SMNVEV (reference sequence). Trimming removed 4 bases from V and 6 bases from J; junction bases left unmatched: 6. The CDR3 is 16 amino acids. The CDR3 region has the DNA TGTGCCAGCAGTTCCGGGACTAGCGGGGGTCGGGATACGCAGTATTTT. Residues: CASSSGTSGGRDTQYF.

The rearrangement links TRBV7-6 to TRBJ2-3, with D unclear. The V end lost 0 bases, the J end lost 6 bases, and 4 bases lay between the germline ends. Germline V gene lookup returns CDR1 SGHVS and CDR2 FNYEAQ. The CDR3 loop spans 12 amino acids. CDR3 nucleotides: TGTGCCAGCAGCTTAGCGGTGGATACGCAGTATTTT. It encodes CASSLAVDTQYF.

CDR3 amino acids: CAISEPGPANEKLFF. The CDR3, as DNA: TGTGCCATCAGTGAGCCGGGACCGGCGAATGAAAAACTGTTTTTT. The chain couples TRBV10-3 to TRBJ1-4; tentatively, D is TRBD1 (5 bases). This CDR3 region has 15 residues. Trimming removed 2 bases from V and 5 bases from J, with 12 bases in between. CDR1 and CDR2 (germline): ENHRY, SYGVKD.

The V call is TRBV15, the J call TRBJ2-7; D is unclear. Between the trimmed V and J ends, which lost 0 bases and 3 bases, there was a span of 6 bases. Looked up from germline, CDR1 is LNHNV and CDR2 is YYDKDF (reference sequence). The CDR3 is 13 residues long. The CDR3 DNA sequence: TGTGCCACCAGCAGAGATATGGGCTACGAGCAGTACTTC. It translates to CATSRDMGYEQYF.

The CDR3 DNA is TGTGCCAGCAGCCGGACCCAGGGGGGATCCTACGAGCAGTACTTC. Translating gives CASSRTQGGSYEQYF. This sequence joins TRBV7-2 and TRBJ2-7; D may be TRBD1 (7 bases). The V end lost 5 bases, the J end lost 1 base, and 15 bases lay between the germline ends. In germline, CDR1 is SGHTA, CDR2 FQGNSA. This CDR3 has 15 amino acids.

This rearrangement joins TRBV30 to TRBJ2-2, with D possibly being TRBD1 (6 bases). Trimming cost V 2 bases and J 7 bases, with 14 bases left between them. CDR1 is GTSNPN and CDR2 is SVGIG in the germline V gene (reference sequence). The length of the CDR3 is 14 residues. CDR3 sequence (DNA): TGTGCCTGGAGTTTTGGGCAGGGGATCGGGGAGCTGTTTTTT. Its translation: CAWSFGQGIGELFF.

The CDR3: CASSPETGPGNSPLHF. The CDR3 DNA is TGTGCCAGCAGTCCCGAGACAGGGCCGGGTAATTCACCCCTCCACTTT. This chain links TRBV27 with TRBJ1-6, with 7 bases fitting TRBD1. The germline gives CDR1 MNHEY, CDR2 SMNVEV (reference sequence). After removal of 5 bases from V and 6 bases from J, the junction contained 10 bases not matched to a gene. This CDR3 comprises 16 residues.

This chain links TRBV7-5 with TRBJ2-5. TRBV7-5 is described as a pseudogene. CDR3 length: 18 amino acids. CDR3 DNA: TGTGCCAGAAGCGCGGCAGGCTACGGTATGCCCCCGAGGGAGACCCAGTACTTC. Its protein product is CARSAAGYGMPPRETQYF.

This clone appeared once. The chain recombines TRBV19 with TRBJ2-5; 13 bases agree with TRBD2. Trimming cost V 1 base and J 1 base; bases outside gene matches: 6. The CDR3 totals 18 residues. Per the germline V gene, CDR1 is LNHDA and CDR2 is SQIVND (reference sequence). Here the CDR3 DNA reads TGTGCCAGTAGTATAGCACTAGCGGGGGGGCTTTTCCAAGAGACCCAGTACTTC. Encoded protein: CASSIALAGGLFQETQYF.

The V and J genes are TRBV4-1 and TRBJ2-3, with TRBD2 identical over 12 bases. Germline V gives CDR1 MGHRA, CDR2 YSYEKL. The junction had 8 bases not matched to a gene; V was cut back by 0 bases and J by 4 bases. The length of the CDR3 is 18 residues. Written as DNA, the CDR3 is TGCGCCAGCAGCCAAGATAAGGAACTAGCGGGGGGTGCAGATACGCAGTATTTT. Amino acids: CASSQDKELAGGADTQYF.

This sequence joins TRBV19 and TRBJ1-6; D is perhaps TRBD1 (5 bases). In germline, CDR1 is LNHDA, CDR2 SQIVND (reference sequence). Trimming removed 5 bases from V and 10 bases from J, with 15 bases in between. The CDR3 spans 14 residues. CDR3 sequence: CASSPWGNGSPLHF. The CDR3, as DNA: TGTGCCAGTAGTCCTTGGGGGAACGGATCACCCCTCCACTTT.

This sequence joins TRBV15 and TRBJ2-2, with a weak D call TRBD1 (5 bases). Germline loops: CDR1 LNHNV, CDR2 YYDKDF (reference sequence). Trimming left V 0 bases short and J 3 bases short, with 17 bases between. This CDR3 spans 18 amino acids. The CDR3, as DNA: TGTGCCACCAGCAGAGATCTGTTAACAGGCGTACACACCGGGGAGCTGTTTTTT. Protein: CATSRDLLTGVHTGELFF.

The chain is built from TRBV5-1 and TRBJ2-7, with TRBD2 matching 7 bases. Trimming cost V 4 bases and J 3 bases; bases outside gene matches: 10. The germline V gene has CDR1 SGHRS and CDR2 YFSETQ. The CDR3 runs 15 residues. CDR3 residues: CASSPWGGNDYEQYF. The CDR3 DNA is TGCGCCAGCAGCCCGTGGGGAGGGAATGACTACGAGCAGTACTTC.

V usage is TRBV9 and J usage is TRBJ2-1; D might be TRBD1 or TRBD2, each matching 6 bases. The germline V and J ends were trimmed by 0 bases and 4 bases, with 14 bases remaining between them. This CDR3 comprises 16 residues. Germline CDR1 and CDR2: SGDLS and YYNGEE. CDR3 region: CASSVGMGGRYNEQFF. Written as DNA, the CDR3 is TGTGCCAGCAGCGTAGGGATGGGGGGCCGGTACAATGAGCAGTTCTTC.

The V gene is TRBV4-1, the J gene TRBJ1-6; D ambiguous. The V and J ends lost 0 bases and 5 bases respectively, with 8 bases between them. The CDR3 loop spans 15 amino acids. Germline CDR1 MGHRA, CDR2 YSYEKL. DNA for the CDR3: TGCGCCAGCAGCCAAGAGGGCCGGGATAATTCACCCCTCCACTTT. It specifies CASSQEGRDNSPLHF.

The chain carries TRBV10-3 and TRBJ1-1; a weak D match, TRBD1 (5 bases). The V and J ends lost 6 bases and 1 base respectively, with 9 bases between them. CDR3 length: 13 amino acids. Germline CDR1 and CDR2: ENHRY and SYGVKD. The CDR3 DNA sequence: TGTGCCATCAGCCGCACAGGGAACACTGAAGCTTTCTTT. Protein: CAISRTGNTEAFF.

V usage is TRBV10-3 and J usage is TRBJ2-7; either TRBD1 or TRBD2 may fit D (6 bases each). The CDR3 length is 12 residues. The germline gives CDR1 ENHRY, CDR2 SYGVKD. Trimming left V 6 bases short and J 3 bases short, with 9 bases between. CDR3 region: CAIRGGGYEQYF. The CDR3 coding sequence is TGTGCCATCAGGGGGGGCGGCTACGAGCAGTACTTC.